Here is one T cell receptor (beta chain) with its context. Its antigen is not identified. This entry comes from a study of naive CD8 T cells in extremely preterm neonates. General study points: Productive template counts varied among preterm samples, a noted limitation. Term neonates around 0.4%, young children 0.03%, adults roughly 0.0095%; preterm neonates shared about 2.9%.

Germline V CDR1 and CDR2: MNHEY, SMNVEV (reference sequence). CDR3 length equals 13 residues. V was cut by 2 bases and J by 10 bases, with 9 bases left in between. Cord blood came from elective full-term cesareans at about 35-42 weeks without labor or membrane rupture. Sorted cells: live naive CD8+ T cells, CD45RA+CCR7+, Annexin V-negative. The repertoire was sequenced with immunoSEQ multiplex PCR; TCRdb's copy has only in-frame clones and lacks some. This table has approximately 7,700 clones, almost 98% appearing once. The TCR was taken from a newborn in good health. The chain is built from TRBV27 and TRBJ1-6; no clear D gene. The material sequenced was naive CD8+ T cells from cord blood. The CDR3 sequence: CASSLRVLSPLHF. CDR3 in DNA: TGTGCCAGCAGTTTAAGAGTTTTATCACCCCTCCACTTT.